The clone carrying this T cell receptor (beta chain) was observed many times. What it binds is unknown. The data derive from a study of early T cells in non-severe SARS-CoV-2 infection. Study summary: Sequencing of bulk RNA from unsorted whole blood was done, without chain pairing. Study observations and caveats: Anti-spike CD8 specificities were favored by VDJdb matching, whose results missed private and CD4 specificities.

TCRdb re-derived calls from the 5' RACE reads in MiXCR, one entry per CDR3 protein. The table includes 40,000 to 55,000 distinct CDR3 sequences, approximately 7.5% detected once. V was cut by 6 bases and J by 11 bases, with 20 bases left in between. This CDR3 spans 15 amino acids. Sequenced material: whole blood. The chain has TRBV12-3 or TRBV12-4 and TRBJ1-6, with D perhaps matching TRBD1 (5 bases). The source of this sequence is an adult who was a healthcare worker with PCR-confirmed SARS-CoV-2 infection or an uninfected control (not recorded which). DNA of the CDR3: TGTGCCAGCAGCACAGACAGCGAGTGGGGGGCACCCCTCCACTTT. Encoded protein: CASSTDSEWGAPLHF.